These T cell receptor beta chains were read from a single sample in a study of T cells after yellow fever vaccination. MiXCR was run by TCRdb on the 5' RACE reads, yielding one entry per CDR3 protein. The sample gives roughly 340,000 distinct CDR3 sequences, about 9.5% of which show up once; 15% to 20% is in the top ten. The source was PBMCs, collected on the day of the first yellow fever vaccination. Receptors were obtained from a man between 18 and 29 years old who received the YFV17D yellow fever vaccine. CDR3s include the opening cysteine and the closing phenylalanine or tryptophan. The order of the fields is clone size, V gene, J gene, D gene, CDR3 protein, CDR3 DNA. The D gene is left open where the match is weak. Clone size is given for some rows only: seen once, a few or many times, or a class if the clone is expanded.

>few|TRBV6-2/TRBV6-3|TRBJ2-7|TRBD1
CASSPRQGTRMKQYF
TGTGCCAGCAGTCCACGACAGGGAACCAGGATGAAGCAGTACTTC
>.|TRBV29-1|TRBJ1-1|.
CSVEDYWGPRGTEAFF
TGCAGCGTTGAAGATTACTGGGGGCCCCGGGGCACTGAAGCTTTCTTT
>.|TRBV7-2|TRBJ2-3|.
CASSAHGGDTQYF
TGTGCCAGCAGCGCCCATGGTGGGGATACGCAGTATTTT
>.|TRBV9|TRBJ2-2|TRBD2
CASSPQRGGVGELFF
TGTGCCAGCAGCCCCCAGCGGGGGGGCGTCGGGGAGCTGTTTTTT
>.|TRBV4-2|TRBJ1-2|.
CASSQESGAGYGYTF
TGTGCCAGCAGCCAAGAATCAGGGGCGGGCTATGGCTACACCTTC
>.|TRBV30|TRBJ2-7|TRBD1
CARDRPHGEQYF
TGTGCCCGGGACAGGCCCCATGGCGAGCAGTACTTC
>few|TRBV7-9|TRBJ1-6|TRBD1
CASSNRDSHNSPLHF
TGTGCCAGCAGCAACCGGGACAGTCATAATTCACCCCTCCACTTT
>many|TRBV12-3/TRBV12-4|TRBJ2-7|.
CASSDRGREYF
TGTGCCAGCAGTGACCGGGGCAGGGAGTACTTC
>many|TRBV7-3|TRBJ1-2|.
CASSSLSRLRKNYGYTF
TGTGCCAGCAGCTCCCTTTCGAGACTTAGGAAGAACTATGGCTACACCTTC
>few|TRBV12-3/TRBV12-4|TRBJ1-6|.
CASSSPPGYNSPLHF
TGTGCCAGCAGTTCCCCGCCAGGGTATAATTCACCCCTCCACTTT
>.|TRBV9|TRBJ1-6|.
CASSPRGADNSPLHF
TGTGCCAGCAGCCCCCGCGGGGCAGATAATTCACCCCTCCACTTT
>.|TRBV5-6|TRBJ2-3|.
CASSLRGNADTQYF
TGTGCCAGCAGCTTGAGGGGGAACGCAGATACGCAGTATTTT
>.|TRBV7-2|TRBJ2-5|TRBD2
CASSFYSGSPETQYF
TGTGCCAGCAGCTTCTACAGCGGGAGCCCAGAGACCCAGTACTTC
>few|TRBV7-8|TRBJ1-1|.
CASSLMQRRANTEAFF
TGTGCCAGCAGCTTAATGCAGAGGCGGGCGAACACTGAAGCTTTCTTT
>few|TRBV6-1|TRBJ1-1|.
CASRGPVGAIFVF
TGTGCCAGCAGGGGACCGGTAGGGGCCATTTTTGTATTT
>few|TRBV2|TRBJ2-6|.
CASSRATSGANVLTF
TGTGCCAGCAGCCGGGCCACCTCTGGGGCCAACGTCCTGACTTTC
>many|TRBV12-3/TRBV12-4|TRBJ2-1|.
CASSFFGPHNEQFF
TGTGCCAGCAGTTTTTTCGGCCCCCACAATGAGCAGTTCTTC
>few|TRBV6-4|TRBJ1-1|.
CASSDTQGTEAFF
TGTGCCAGCAGTGACACCCAGGGGACTGAAGCTTTCTTT
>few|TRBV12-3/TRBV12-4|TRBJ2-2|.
CVGGADTGELFF
TGTGTCGGGGGTGCGGACACCGGGGAGCTGTTTTTT
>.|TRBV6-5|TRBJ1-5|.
CASSFGGSRQPQHF
TGTGCCAGCAGTTTCGGGGGCTCGCGTCAGCCCCAGCATTTT
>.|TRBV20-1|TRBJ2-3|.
CSAQVFLDRSRTDTQYF
TGCAGTGCTCAAGTATTTCTCGACCGGAGTAGAACAGATACGCAGTATTTT
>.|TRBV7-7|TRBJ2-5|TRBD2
CASSLAGGDETQYF
TGTGCTAGCAGCTTAGCGGGAGGGGATGAGACCCAGTACTTC
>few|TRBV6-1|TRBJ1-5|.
CASSDLTGRDQPIGNQPQHF
TGTGCCAGCAGTGATCTTACGGGCAGGGATCAGCCCATAGGCAATCAGCCCCAGCATTTT
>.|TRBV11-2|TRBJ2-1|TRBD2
CASSLRERGVTSYNEQFF
TGTGCCAGCAGCTTACGGGAGCGGGGGGTCACCTCCTACAATGAGCAGTTCTTC
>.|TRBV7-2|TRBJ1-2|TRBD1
CASSGTGTVSHGYTF
TGTGCCAGCAGCGGGACCGGGACAGTGTCACATGGCTACACCTTC
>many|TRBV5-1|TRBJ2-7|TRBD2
CASSWRGTSGSYEQYF
TGCGCCAGCAGCTGGCGGGGGACTAGCGGATCCTACGAGCAGTACTTC
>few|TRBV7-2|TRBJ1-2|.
CASSSTGWDYGYTF
TGTGCCAGCAGCTCCACCGGGTGGGACTATGGCTACACCTTC
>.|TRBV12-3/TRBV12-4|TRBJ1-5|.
CASRSDRDQPQHF
TGTGCCAGCAGGTCCGACCGGGATCAGCCCCAGCATTTT
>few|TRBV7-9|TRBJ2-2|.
CASMGRMSAGELFF
TGTGCCAGCATGGGTAGGATGTCCGCCGGGGAGCTGTTTTTT
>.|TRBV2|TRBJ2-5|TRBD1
CASNGQVVSKETQYF
TGTGCCAGCAATGGACAGGTAGTATCGAAAGAGACCCAGTACTTC
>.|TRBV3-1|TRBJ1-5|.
CASSGGRGNQPKHF
TGTGCCAGCAGCGGAGGAAGGGGCAATCAGCCCAAGCATTTT
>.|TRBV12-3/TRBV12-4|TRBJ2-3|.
CASSLADRGTQYF
TGTGCCAGCAGTTTAGCAGATCGAGGTACGCAGTATTTT
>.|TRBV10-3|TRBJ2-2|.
CAIMGGGPGELFF
TGTGCCATCATGGGCGGCGGTCCCGGGGAGCTGTTTTTT
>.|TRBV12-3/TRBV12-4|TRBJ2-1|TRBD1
CASSLQGAGNEQFF
TGTGCCAGCAGTTTGCAGGGGGCGGGGAATGAGCAGTTCTTC
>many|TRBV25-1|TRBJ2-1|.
CASSEGSYNEQFF
TGTGCCAGCAGTGAGGGCTCCTACAATGAGCAGTTCTTC
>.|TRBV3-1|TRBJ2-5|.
CAVGETQYF
TGTGCCGTGGGGGAGACCCAGTACTTC
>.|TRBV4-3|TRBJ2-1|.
CASSQEGETGYNEQFF
TGCGCCAGCAGCCAAGAAGGGGAGACTGGCTACAATGAGCAGTTCTTC
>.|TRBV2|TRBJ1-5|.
CASSEAAGRQPQHF
TGTGCCAGCAGTGAAGCCGCGGGCCGGCAGCCCCAGCATTTT
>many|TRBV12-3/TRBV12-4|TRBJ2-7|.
CASKNTGSYEQYF
TGTGCCAGCAAAAACACGGGTAGCTACGAGCAGTACTTC
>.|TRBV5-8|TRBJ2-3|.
CASSYGGRNTDTQYF
TGTGCCAGCAGCTACGGGGGGCGAAACACAGATACGCAGTATTTT
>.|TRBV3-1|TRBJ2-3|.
CASSQDWASRAGGTQYF
TGTGCCAGCAGCCAAGATTGGGCTAGCCGGGCCGGGGGTACGCAGTATTTT
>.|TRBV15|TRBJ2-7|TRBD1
CATSADRDYEQYF
TGTGCCACCAGCGCCGACAGGGACTACGAGCAGTACTTC
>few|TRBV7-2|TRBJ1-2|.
CASSSQGANYGYTF
TGTGCCAGCAGCTCACAGGGCGCTAACTATGGCTACACCTTC